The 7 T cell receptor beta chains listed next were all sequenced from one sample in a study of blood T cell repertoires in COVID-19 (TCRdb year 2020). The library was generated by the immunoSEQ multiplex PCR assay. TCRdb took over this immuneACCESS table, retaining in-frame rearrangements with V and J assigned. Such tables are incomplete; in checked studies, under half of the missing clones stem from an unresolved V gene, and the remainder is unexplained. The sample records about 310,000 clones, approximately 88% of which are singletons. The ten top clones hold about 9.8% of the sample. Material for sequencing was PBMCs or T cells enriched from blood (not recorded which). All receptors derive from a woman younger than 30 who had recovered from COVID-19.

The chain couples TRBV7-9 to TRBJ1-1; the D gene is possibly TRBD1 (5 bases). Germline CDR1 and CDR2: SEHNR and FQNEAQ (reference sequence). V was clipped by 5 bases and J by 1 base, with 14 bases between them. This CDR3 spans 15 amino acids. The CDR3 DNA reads TGTGCCAGCAGCGCGCAGGGACTAGCGAACACTGAAGCTTTCTTT. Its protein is CASSAQGLANTEAFF. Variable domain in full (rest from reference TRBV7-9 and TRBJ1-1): DTGVSQNPRHKITKRGQNVTFRCDPISEHNRLYWYRQTLGQGPEFLTYFQNEAQLEKSRLLSDRFSAERPKGSFSTLEIQRTEQGDSAMYLCASSAQGLANTEAFFGQGTRLTVV.

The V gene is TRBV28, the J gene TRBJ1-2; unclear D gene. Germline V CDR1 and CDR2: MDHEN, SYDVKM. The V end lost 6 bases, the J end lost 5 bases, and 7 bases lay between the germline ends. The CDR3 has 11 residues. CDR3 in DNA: TGTGCCAGCAGCCAGGCGTATGGCTACACCTTC. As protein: CASSQAYGYTF.

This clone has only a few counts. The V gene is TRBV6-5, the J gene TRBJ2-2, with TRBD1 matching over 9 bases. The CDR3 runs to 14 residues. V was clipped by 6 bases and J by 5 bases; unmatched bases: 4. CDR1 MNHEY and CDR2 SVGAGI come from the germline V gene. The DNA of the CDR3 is TGTGCCAGCAGGGGACAGGGAGGGACCGGGGAGCTGTTTTTT. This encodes CASRGQGGTGELFF.

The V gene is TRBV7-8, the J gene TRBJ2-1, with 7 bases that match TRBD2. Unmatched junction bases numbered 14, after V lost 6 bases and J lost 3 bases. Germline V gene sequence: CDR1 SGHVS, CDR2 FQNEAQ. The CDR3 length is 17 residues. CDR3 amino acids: CASRPALRLAVYNEQFF. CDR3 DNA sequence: TGTGCCAGCAGACCAGCCCTCAGGCTAGCGGTCTACAATGAGCAGTTCTTC.

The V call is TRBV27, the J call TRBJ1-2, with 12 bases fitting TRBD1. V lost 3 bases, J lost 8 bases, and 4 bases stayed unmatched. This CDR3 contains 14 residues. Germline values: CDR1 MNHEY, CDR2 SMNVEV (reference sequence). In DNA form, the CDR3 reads TGTGCCAGCAGTTTGGGGACAGGGGGCGGCGGCTACACCTTC. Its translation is CASSLGTGGGGYTF.

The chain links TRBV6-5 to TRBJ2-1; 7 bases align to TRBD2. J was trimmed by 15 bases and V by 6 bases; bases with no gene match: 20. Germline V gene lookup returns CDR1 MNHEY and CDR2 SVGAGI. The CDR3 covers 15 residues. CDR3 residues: CASSQGPGLSAIRFF. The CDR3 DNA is TGTGCCAGCAGCCAAGGACCGGGACTATCAGCTATACGGTTCTTC.

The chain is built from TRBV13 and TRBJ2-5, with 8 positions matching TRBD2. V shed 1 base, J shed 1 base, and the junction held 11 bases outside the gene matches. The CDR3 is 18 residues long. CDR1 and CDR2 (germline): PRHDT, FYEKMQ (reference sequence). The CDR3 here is CASSLESTASGLQETQYF. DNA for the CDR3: TGTGCCAGCAGCTTAGAGAGCACGGCTAGCGGGCTCCAAGAGACCCAGTACTTC. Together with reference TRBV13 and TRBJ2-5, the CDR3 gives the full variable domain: AAGVIQSPRHLIKEKRETATLKCYPIPRHDTVYWYQQGPGQDPQFLISFYEKMQSDKGSIPDRFSAQQFSDYHSELNMSSLELGDSALYFCASSLESTASGLQETQYFGPGTRLLVL.